Listed below are T cell receptor beta chains from one sample, sequenced in a study of cytomegalovirus exposure and HLA in healthy donors. The data were produced by immunoSEQ multiplex PCR, yet TCRdb's version contains in-frame clones alone and is incomplete. Of about 150,000 clones listed, 76% are singletons. Source material: PBMCs. These receptors were taken from a male donor in good health and CMV-seronegative. Each CDR3 is given with its conserved first and last residue. Each record gives: V gene, D gene, J gene, CDR3 DNA, CDR3 protein. D genes are given only for firm matches.

v_gene: TRBV14; d_gene: TRBD2; j_gene: TRBJ2-1; CDR3nt: TGTGCCAGCAGCCGGGCTAGCGGGAGGATAGGGGAGCAGTTCTTC; CDR3aa: CASSRASGRIGEQFF
v_gene: TRBV19; d_gene: -; j_gene: TRBJ2-4; CDR3nt: TGTGCCAGTAGATTGTTAGCGGAAGGCATTCAGTACTTC; CDR3aa: CASRLLAEGIQYF
v_gene: TRBV11-2; d_gene: TRBD1; j_gene: TRBJ2-2; CDR3nt: TGTGCCAGCGAGGCCGGGACAGGGGGACGTTACGGGGAGCTGTTTTTT; CDR3aa: CASEAGTGGRYGELFF
v_gene: TRBV18; d_gene: -; j_gene: TRBJ1-1; CDR3nt: TGTGCCAGCTCACCCGCCGAGGGGACCGGGGGAGCTTTCTTT; CDR3aa: CASSPAEGTGGAFF
v_gene: TRBV5-5; d_gene: -; j_gene: TRBJ2-5; CDR3nt: TGTGCCAGCAGCTTGGTCAGGGCGGAGACCCAGTACTTC; CDR3aa: CASSLVRAETQYF
v_gene: TRBV27; d_gene: TRBD2; j_gene: TRBJ2-7; CDR3nt: TGTGCCAGCAGTTTAGGAGCAGCGGGAGGGCAATGGAGCTCCTACGAGCAGTACTTC; CDR3aa: CASSLGAAGGQWSSYEQYF
v_gene: TRBV7-7; d_gene: -; j_gene: TRBJ2-1; CDR3nt: TGTGCTAGCAGCCCCGGGGGTTACAATGAGCAGTTCTTC; CDR3aa: CASSPGGYNEQFF
v_gene: TRBV5-1; d_gene: TRBD1; j_gene: TRBJ1-1; CDR3nt: TGCGCCAGCAGCTGGGGGACAGGCCGCACTGAAGCTTTCTTT; CDR3aa: CASSWGTGRTEAFF
v_gene: TRBV15; d_gene: TRBD2; j_gene: TRBJ2-7; CDR3nt: TGTGCCACCAGCAGCGCCCCGGCGGGAGGGCCCTACGAGCAGTACTTC; CDR3aa: CATSSAPAGGPYEQYF
v_gene: TRBV4-1; d_gene: -; j_gene: TRBJ2-2; CDR3nt: TGCGCCAGCAGCCAAGGTATCAGTTACGGGGAGCTGTTTTTT; CDR3aa: CASSQGISYGELFF